This T cell receptor (beta chain) was documented in a study of blood T cell repertoires in COVID-19. Study in general: PBMCs, B-cell-depleted T cells, or T cells provided the cDNA or gDNA that made up the material.

The table came from immunoSEQ multiplex PCR; TCRdb's copy has only in-frame clones and leaves some out. The repertoire holds 250,000 to 300,000 clones, with 86% as singletons. CDR1 and CDR2 (germline): KGHDR, SFDVKD. This CDR3 has 14 amino acids. With V trimmed by 1 base and J by 5 bases, 2 bases remained unmatched. The sample consisted of peripheral blood. V usage is TRBV24-1 and J usage is TRBJ2-3; 7 nucleotides match TRBD1. The sequence was collected from a young man with active or convalescent COVID-19. CDR3 residues: CATSDLRDRDTQYF. The CDR3 DNA sequence: TGTGCCACCAGTGATTTAAGGGACAGAGATACGCAGTATTTT.